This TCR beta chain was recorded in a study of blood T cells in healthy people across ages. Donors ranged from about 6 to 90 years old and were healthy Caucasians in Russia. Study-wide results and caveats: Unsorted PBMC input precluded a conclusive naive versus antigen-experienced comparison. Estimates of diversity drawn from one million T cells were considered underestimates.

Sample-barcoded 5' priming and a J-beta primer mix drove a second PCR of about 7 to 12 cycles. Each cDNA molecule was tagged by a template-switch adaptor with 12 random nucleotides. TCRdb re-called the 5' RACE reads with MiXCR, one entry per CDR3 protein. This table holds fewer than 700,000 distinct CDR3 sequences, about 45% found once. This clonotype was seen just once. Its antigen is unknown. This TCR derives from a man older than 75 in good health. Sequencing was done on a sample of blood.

The CDR3 here is CSVGLPGATDTQYF. DNA of the CDR3: TGCAGCGTCGGACTCCCCGGAGCCACAGATACGCAGTATTTT. This chain uses TRBV29-1 with TRBJ2-3; the D gene is possibly TRBD2 (5 bases). Germline V CDR1 and CDR2: SQVTM, ANQGSEA. This CDR3 has 14 residues. Trimming shortened V by 6 bases and J by 2 bases, and 15 bases separated the two germline ends.